This T cell receptor (beta chain) was sequenced in a study of blood T cell repertoires in COVID-19. Study details: Samples of COVID-19 (acute and convalescent) were obtained from the United States, Italy and Spain.

V was pared by 5 bases and J by 2 bases, with 8 bases of the junction left unmatched. The CDR3 is made up of 16 amino acids. CDR1 and CDR2 from the germline V gene are SEHNR and FQNEAQ (reference sequence). Data came from immunoSEQ multiplex PCR; TCRdb stores just in-frame clones and leaves some out. The data contain hundreds of thousands of clones, around 85% of them singletons. The sequence was obtained from a woman between 50 and 59 years old in a cohort exposed to, infected with or recovered from COVID-19 (not recorded which). The sample consisted of PBMCs or T cells enriched from blood (not recorded which). The chain links TRBV7-9 to TRBJ2-4, with TRBD2 matching over 8 bases. CDR3 protein: CASSPGGVLTKNIQYF. CDR3 in DNA: TGTGCCAGCAGCCCGGGGGGGGTTTTAACCAAAAACATTCAGTACTTC.